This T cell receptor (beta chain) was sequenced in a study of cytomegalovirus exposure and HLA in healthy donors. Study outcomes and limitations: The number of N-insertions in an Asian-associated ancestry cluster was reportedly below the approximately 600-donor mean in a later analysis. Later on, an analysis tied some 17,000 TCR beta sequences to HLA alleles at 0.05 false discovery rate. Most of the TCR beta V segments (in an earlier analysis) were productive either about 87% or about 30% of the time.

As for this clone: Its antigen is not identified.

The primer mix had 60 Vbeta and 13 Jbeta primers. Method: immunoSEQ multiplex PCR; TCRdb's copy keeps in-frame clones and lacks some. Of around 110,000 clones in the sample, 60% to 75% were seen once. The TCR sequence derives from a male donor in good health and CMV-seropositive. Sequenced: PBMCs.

The CDR3 bases are TGCGCCAGCAGCCAATCCTCCATGACAGGGGGCTACGAGCAGTACTTC. It yields the protein CASSQSSMTGGYEQYF. This rearrangement joins TRBV4-3 to TRBJ2-7, with 9 bases aligning to TRBD1. V lost 2 bases and J lost 3; bases outside the gene matches: 8. The CDR3 contains 16 residues. Germline loops: CDR1 LGHNA, CDR2 YSLEER.